Listed here is a single T cell receptor (beta chain). What it binds is not known. The table came from immunoSEQ multiplex PCR; TCRdb's copy has only in-frame clones and leaves some out. The profile shows about 55,000 clones, under 98% of them singletons. Naive, memory, effector memory and TEMRA subsets that were unstimulated underwent sequencing in a few donor pairs. The sample originates from a study of siplizumab effects on memory and regulatory T cells. Study-wide results and limits: The alloresponse seemed to draw substantially on naive T cells, which appeared more diverse than memory cells.

The TCR was taken from a human donor in good health. Sequenced input: naive CD4+ T cells sorted from blood.

As DNA, the CDR3 is TGTGCCAGCAGCTTATCGGGGGGCAATGACAAAAACATTCAGTACTTC. Translated, it gives CASSLSGGNDKNIQYF. The V gene is TRBV7-2, the J gene TRBJ2-4, with D maybe TRBD2 (7 bases). CDR3 size: 16 residues. Between the trimmed V and J ends, which lost 2 bases and 3 bases, there was a span of 14 bases. In germline, CDR1 is SGHTA, CDR2 FQGNSA.